What follows is one T cell receptor beta chain and its context. The antigen this receptor binds is unknown. This record comes from a study of cytomegalovirus exposure and HLA in healthy donors (dated by TCRdb to about 2017). Broadly, across the study: An earlier analysis of several hundred of the donors reported 276 Gb of sequence data and about 120 million unique TCR beta sequences obtained from about 179 million T cells. In a later analysis, previously published TCR beta repertoires from fewer than 750 donors were re-analyzed and high-resolution HLA genotyping was added so that TCR occurrence patterns could be studied. Of the 398 genotyped donors, about 84% fell in the genetic ancestry cluster associated with self-reported Caucasian donors. Several DR-DQ haplotypes were handled as single units for association and clustering because linkage in the cohort was strong. HLA typing included class I and class II loci at four-digit resolution. The study used immunosequencing to profile the T cell repertoires of 666 subjects and linked those repertoires to cytomegalovirus serostatus. The study aimed to test whether signatures of past pathogen exposure could be identified by cataloging public T cell receptors. All discovery cohort repertoires had been generated on a single sequencing platform. The later analysis used no new phenotypic data to find candidate immune exposures, relying instead on TCR beta sequences and their occurrence across donors. A later genetic analysis took genome-wide SNP genotypes for about 65% of the 666 donors and used that subset as a discovery cohort. Typing coverage differed by locus: A, B, C, DRB1 and DQB1 were typed in roughly 629-630 donors, DQA1 in 500 to 550, DPA1 in roughly 590, and DPB1 in just under 490. Among around 400 genotyped donors of the cohort, an average of roughly 240,000 unique TCR beta nucleotide sequences were sequenced per donor, around 18% of them non-productive. Donor age, sex, ethnicity and CMV serostatus were compiled alongside the repertoire data. An early release that covered about 600 HLA-typed donors contained about 300 gigabases of sequencing data and tens of millions of unique TCR sequences. To predict cytomegalovirus infection status, the study brought together high-throughput TCR immunosequencing, statistical association of individual TCRs with disease status, and machine learning. To decide whether each TCR beta V gene segment behaved as functional or pseudogenic, an earlier analysis of approximately 590 of the donors relied on high-throughput TCR beta sequencing. Besides the first cohort of 500 to 700 subjects, a separate validation cohort made up of 120 different subjects was used. Results the study describes overall, beyond this receptor: In vitro tests confirmed that a few of the cytomegalovirus-associated TCR beta chains recognize cytomegalovirus antigens. The presence/absence analyses assumed that sequencing depth was roughly uniform across donors, and that assumption may not be true. According to a later analysis, most CMV-associated TCR beta chains appeared to be HLA-restricted, and the HLA associations seemed to be driven largely by CMV exposure. Correlated functional status among segregating V segments might reflect linkage disequilibrium, but an unknown experimental factor could not be ruled out. In an earlier analysis of approximately 590 of the donors, most TCR beta V segments appeared in productive rearrangements about 90% or about 30% of the time, broadly matching IMGT annotations. Across donors, most TCR sequences were observed very rarely, whereas some public TCRs were present in many individuals. Some IMGT-functional V segments, including TRBV6-2 and TRBV6-3, could not be distinguished by the 87-base-pair reads and were therefore excluded. In a later analysis, several top co-occurrence clusters were reported to appear linked to parvovirus B19, influenza, CMV and Epstein-Barr virus. Because counts were too low, roughly 18 rarely observed V segments, including chromosome 9 orphons, were left out of the earlier analysis of 587 of the donors. A cluster of highly shared sequence variants was judged likely to represent a technical artifact of the sequencing pipeline. Assigning TCR associations to individual alleles was difficult when HLA alleles, especially DR and DQ, strongly co-occurred. The study gave a list of some 150 TCR beta chains associated with cytomegalovirus. In this cohort, only TCR beta chains were sequenced, and detectable features were limited by the absence of alpha or paired-chain data. A later genetic analysis associated a missense DCLRE1C variant with V-gene and J-gene trimming of TCR beta chains, and an independent cohort replicated the association. In a later genetic analysis, fewer N-insertions in productive TCRs were reported among donors in an Asian-associated ancestry cluster than the roughly 700-donor mean. The authors suggested that the approach could potentially be generalized to other disease states and immunological phenotypes. Cytomegalovirus status was reported to be diagnosed by the classifier with high specificity and sensitivity in both the original and validation cohorts. Because some donors lacked HLA typing at each locus, the association tests relied only on the typed subset. Immune exposure information for the cohort was limited to CMV serostatus. A further reported finding was that TCR beta sequences accurately predicted the HLA-A and HLA-B alleles for most subjects in the first cohort. According to a later analysis, TCR association rates differed among HLA loci, with DRB1 alleles showing the most associated TCRs and HLA-C alleles showing the fewest. In a later analysis, 15,000 to 20,000 TCR beta sequences were associated with specific HLA alleles at a false discovery rate of 0.05. In a later analysis, HLA-associated TCR beta chains showed more clonal expansion and lower generation probabilities than non-associated chains that were equally common.

The germline V gene provides CDR1 MNHNS and CDR2 SASEGT. The CDR3 covers 14 residues, taking in both the cysteine and the phenylalanine. The CDR3 DNA has 42 bases and is translated from base 1. V is cut back by 5 bases and J by 4 bases, with 6 bases in the junction unmatched. The cohort consisted of approximately 690 healthy bone marrow donors. At the time of sampling, all cohort members were nominally healthy, though unrecorded immune exposures were likely present. The donor was CMV seronegative and was included in the group of a few hundred seronegative cohort members. Every donor gave a peripheral blood sample, and the peripheral blood mononuclear cells from that sample were used for TCR beta sequencing. Genomic DNA extraction from the blood cell samples was performed with the Qiagen DNeasy Blood Extraction Kit. Library preparation used the immunoSEQ multiplex PCR assay. For the multiplex PCR, a mixture combining 60 forward primers for TCR Vbeta segments and 13 reverse primers for TCR Jbeta segments was used. Amplification of the CDR3 region of rearranged TCR beta genes was performed with a multiplex PCR assay on genomic DNA. Amplified TCR beta libraries were sequenced as 87-base-pair reads on the Illumina HiSeq System. In the original analysis: Across the roughly 640 repertoires, a later analysis counted roughly 84 million unique TCR beta chains, 9 million to 14 million of which were shared by at least two donors. To remove PCR and sequencing errors, raw reads were error-corrected and collapsed into unique sequences using a nearest-neighbor algorithm that merged closely related sequences. To assign V, D and J gene segments, CDR3 sequences were aligned to IMGT reference sequences. For a sequence to be retained, a match of at least six nucleotides was required to both a V gene segment and a J gene segment. Rearrangements were classified as productive when the CDR3 lacked stop codons and remained in frame with V and J, and all other rearrangements were classified as non-productive. CDR3 was defined by IMGT convention, running from the second conserved V-encoded cysteine to the conserved J-encoded phenylalanine. The earlier analysis of fewer than 750 of the donors excluded sequences that lacked an unambiguous match to a single V gene segment. In an earlier analysis of some 590 of the donors, a V segment was called functional when productive rearrangements were above 56.7%, and segregating when the standard deviation between donors exceeded 5%. To diagnose cytomegalovirus status from the catalog of TCR beta chain sequences, a statistical classification framework was built. V and J gene assignment, in a later analysis, came from comparing TCR nucleotide sequences with IMGT/GENE-DB human TR gene sequences. The TCRdist pipeline was used in a later analysis to assign CDR3 sequences and most-parsimonious VDJ recombination scenarios. In a later analysis, each TCR beta chain was defined by its CDR3 amino acid sequence together with its V-gene family, and reads lacking a unique V-gene family were excluded. As a way to deal with suspected cross-contamination and a sequencing artifact, a later analysis dropped approximately 590 nucleotide sequences that were highly shared and had low generation probability. In a later analysis, a clonal expansion index was calculated for each public chain from normalized within-repertoire ranks of inferred template counts. In a later analysis, generation probabilities were computed with a VDJ recombination model fitted to out-of-frame rearrangements, and the resulting probabilities were checked against IGoR. In a later analysis, hypergeometric tests were used to score TCR-TCR, TCR-HLA and TCR-CMV co-occurrence, with a repertoire-size bias correction applied to TCR pairs. A later analysis estimated false discovery rates by permuting HLA or CMV assignments 20 times. In a later analysis, co-occurring TCRs were grouped using DBSCAN, and TCRdist sequence similarity was added for clustering within HLA-allele-positive subsets. Repertoires with fewer than 30,000 or more than 120,000 public chains, plus five repertoires with anomalous nucleotide sharing, were excluded from co-occurrence clustering. Here the immuneACCESS table is served through TCRdb, limited to in-frame sequences with V and J called. Missing clones are a known gap in these copies; in checked studies unresolved V genes cover under half, and the rest lacks a known reason. For V, J and clone size, that table is used; D and trimming come from the DNA. This sample's records show under 130,000 clones. The ten top clones hold 3% to 3.5% of the sample.

This clonotype originated in a man aged 40-55 years in good health and CMV-seronegative. The sequencing sample was made of PBMCs. The chain links TRBV6-1 with TRBJ2-7, and 9 bases in between align with TRBD1. The CDR3 reads CASSPGTGSYEQYF. The DNA is as follows: TGTGCCAGCAGTCCCGGGACAGGGTCGTACGAGCAGTACTTC.